This T cell receptor beta chain was captured in a study of shared clonotypes between healthy human individuals. Study as a whole: Aged between 18 and 49, the donors were two women and three men.

Measured with immunoSEQ multiplex PCR; TCRdb has only the in-frame clones, and not every one. The sample records about 380,000 clones, roughly 96% being singletons. The V and J ends lost 0 bases and 2 bases respectively, with 7 bases between them. From germline, CDR1 is GTSNPN and CDR2 SVGIG (reference sequence). The CDR3 totals 13 residues. A remark on this clone: Its specificity is unknown.

Study-wide findings and caveats: Only blood was sampled; tissue repertoires likely differ. Researchers found naive subsets generally carried larger estimated richness than memory subsets. Generation probabilities were higher for clonotypes shared across all four sorted-subset donors than for unshared ones.

The sequence was obtained from a man aged 25-40 years in good health. V gene TRBV30 combines with J gene TRBJ2-5, with unresolved D. Sample: memory CD8+ T cells sorted from blood. Subset given: CD45RO+ cells pooled with CCR7-negative TemRA cells. The CDR3 sequence: CAWSVSLQETQYF. The CDR3 nucleotides read TGTGCCTGGAGTGTGAGTCTTCAAGAGACCCAGTACTTC.